The clone carrying this T cell receptor beta chain has a count of ten or more. Antigen unknown. The CDR3 loop spans 17 amino acids. The trim removed 1 base at V and 6 bases at J, leaving 7 bases unmatched. Germline lookup yields CDR1 SGHTA and CDR2 FQGNSA. Orbital computed tomography and thyroid ultrasound, together with serum TRAb and thyroxine and clinical symptoms, were used for diagnoses. Source material for PBMCs was about 10 ml fresh peripheral blood. TCR beta CDR3 sequences were amplified from RNA transcripts. An initial round of RT-PCR targeting the TCR CDR3 relied on the HTBI primer set. In TCRdb, the multiplex PCR reads were re-called with MiXCR into one record per CDR3 protein. Among around 500,000 distinct CDR3 sequences listed, around 15% were seen once. The sample comes from a study of T cells in Graves' hyperthyroidism and ophthalmopathy. Broader study findings: A 13 V-J signature model discriminated ophthalmopathy versus stable hyperthyroidism.

The chain couples TRBV7-2 to TRBJ2-7; 15 bases are shared with TRBD2. Sequencing was performed on blood. This receptor was obtained from a woman between 35 and 50 years old with Graves' hyperthyroidism. The DNA for the CDR3 is TGTGCCAGCAGCTTAGGAGGACTAGCGGGAGGGCTGACCGAGCAGTACTTC. Protein product: CASSLGGLAGGLTEQYF.